These T cell receptor beta chains were read from a single sample in a study of blood T cell repertoires in COVID-19. Sequencing was performed with immunoSEQ multiplex PCR; in TCRdb, only in-frame clones are kept and a portion is missing. The repertoire holds 350,000 to 400,000 clones, with around 89% as singletons. The sequencing sample was made of PBMCs or T cells enriched from blood (not recorded which). The receptor source for this set is a woman in her late teens or twenties who had recovered from COVID-19. The CDR3 runs from the conserved cysteine through the conserved F or W. A D gene is named only where the DNA matches it firmly.

V gene	D gene	J gene	CDR3 protein
TRBV10-3	NA	TRBJ2-5	CAISDGRRPRETQYF
TRBV7-8	NA	TRBJ2-1	CASSPAGGHNEQFF
TRBV5-6	NA	TRBJ2-4	CASSLVGDIQYF
TRBV9	NA	TRBJ1-1	CASSPPGAEAFF
TRBV2	NA	TRBJ1-1	CASSEYRDTDTEAFF
TRBV5-1	NA	TRBJ2-5	CASSRGAVGEETQYF
TRBV5-6	NA	TRBJ2-7	CASSLTGTYEQYF
TRBV18	TRBD1	TRBJ1-6	CACTGTGGSSPLHF
TRBV7-2	TRBD1	TRBJ2-5	CASSWTGVGQETQYF
TRBV2	TRBD2	TRBJ2-7	CASSVGGTREQYF
TRBV5-1	NA	TRBJ2-5	CASSLATGVGETQYF
TRBV5-4	NA	TRBJ2-3	CASSLLMFGGGSSTDTQYF
TRBV5-1	NA	TRBJ2-5	CASTGTWGGAGQEAQYF
TRBV29-1	TRBD1	TRBJ2-1	CSVRKDRVMYEQFF
TRBV6-2/TRBV6-3	TRBD1	TRBJ1-1	CASSYRITGGNTEAFF
TRBV6-5	TRBD1	TRBJ1-2	CASTRGTGDYGYTF
TRBV6-5	NA	TRBJ2-5	CASSYEGAAQETQYF
TRBV28	NA	TRBJ1-2	CASSLANRRSGGYTF
TRBV10-3	TRBD1	TRBJ2-7	CAIRIDRGSYEQYF
TRBV6-5	NA	TRBJ1-2	CASKEGYTF
TRBV18	TRBD1	TRBJ2-5	CASSPTGQGETQYF
TRBV5-4	NA	TRBJ1-6	CASSWGHPTYNSPLHF
TRBV5-1	NA	TRBJ1-5	CASSGRRRRVRQPQHF
TRBV9	TRBD1	TRBJ1-2	CASSAHRGNYGYTF
TRBV7-2	NA	TRBJ2-7	CASSLNPQGIGEQYF
TRBV9	NA	TRBJ1-2	CASSVVPVNYGYTF
TRBV7-9	TRBD1	TRBJ1-1	CASSRRQGAGAFF
TRBV25-1	TRBD2	TRBJ2-1	CASTKSGGTYNEQFF
TRBV19	TRBD1	TRBJ1-2	CASTPGDRVNYGYTF
TRBV2	NA	TRBJ1-2	CASSDPWGRANYGYTF
TRBV21-1	NA	TRBJ2-1	CASSKGGCSYNEQFF
TRBV30	NA	TRBJ2-5	CAWRETGIETQYF
TRBV27	NA	TRBJ2-7	CASSGGRKNIPYEQYF
TRBV28	TRBD1	TRBJ1-2	CASRQTGGGANYGYTF
TRBV4-2	TRBD1	TRBJ1-2	CASSHQGQGGPSNYGYTF
TRBV5-1	TRBD1	TRBJ1-6	CASSWGQGNSPLHF
TRBV13	NA	TRBJ2-1	CASSLALNEQFF
TRBV6-5	NA	TRBJ1-6	CATASESGNNSPLHF
TRBV28	NA	TRBJ2-2	CASSPMRGGGTGELFF